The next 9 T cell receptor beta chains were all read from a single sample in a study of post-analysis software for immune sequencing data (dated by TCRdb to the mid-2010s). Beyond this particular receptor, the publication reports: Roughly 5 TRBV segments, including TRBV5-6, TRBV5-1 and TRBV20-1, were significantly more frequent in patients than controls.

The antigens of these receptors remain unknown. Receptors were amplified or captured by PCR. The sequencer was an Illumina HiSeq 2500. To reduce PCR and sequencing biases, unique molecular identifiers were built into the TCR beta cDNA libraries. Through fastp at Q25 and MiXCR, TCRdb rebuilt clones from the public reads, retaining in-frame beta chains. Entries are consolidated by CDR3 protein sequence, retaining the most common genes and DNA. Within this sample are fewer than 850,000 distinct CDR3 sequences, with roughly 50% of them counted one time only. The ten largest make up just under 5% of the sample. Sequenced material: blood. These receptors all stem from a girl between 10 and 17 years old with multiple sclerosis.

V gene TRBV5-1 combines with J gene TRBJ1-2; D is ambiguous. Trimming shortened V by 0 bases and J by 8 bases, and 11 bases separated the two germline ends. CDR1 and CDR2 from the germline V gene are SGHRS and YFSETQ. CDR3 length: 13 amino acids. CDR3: CASSLGILGGYTF. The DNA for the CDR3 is TGCGCCAGCAGCTTGGGGATACTGGGCGGCTACACCTTC.

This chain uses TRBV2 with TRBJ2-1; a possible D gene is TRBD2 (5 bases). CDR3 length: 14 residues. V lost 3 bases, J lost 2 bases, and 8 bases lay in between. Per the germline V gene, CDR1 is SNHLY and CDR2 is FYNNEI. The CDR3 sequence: CASSDGLTYNEQFF. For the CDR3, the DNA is TGTGCCAGCAGTGACGGACTTACCTACAATGAGCAGTTCTTC.

The CDR3 sequence: CASSLNGGSDEQYF. The CDR3 DNA sequence: TGTGCCAGCAGCTTAAACGGCGGGAGCGACGAGCAGTACTTC. The chain couples TRBV7-9 to TRBJ2-5; 7 nucleotides match TRBD2. The DNA end is a closer match to TRBJ2-7, so the J assignment may be wrong. The length of the CDR3 is 14 residues. The V gene's germline CDR1 is SEHNR and CDR2 FQNEAQ (reference sequence).

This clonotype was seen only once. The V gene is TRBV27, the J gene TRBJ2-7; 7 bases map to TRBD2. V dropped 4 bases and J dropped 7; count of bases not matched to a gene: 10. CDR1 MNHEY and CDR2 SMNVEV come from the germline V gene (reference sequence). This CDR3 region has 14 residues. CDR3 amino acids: CASSSRDYRREQYF. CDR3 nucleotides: TGTGCCAGCAGTTCCCGGGACTACCGTCGGGAGCAGTACTTC.

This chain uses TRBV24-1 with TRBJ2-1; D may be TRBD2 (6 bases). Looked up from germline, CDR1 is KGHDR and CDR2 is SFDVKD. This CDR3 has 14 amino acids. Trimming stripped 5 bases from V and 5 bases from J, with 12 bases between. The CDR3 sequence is CATSGASENNEQFF. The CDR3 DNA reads TGTGCCACCAGTGGGGCTAGCGAGAACAATGAGCAGTTCTTC.

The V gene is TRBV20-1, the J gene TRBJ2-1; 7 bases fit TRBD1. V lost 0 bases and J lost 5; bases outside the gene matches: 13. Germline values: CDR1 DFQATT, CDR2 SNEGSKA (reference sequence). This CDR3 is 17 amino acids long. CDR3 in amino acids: CSARDRGQTRSHNEQFF. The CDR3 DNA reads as TGCAGTGCTAGAGATCGGGGACAGACACGATCCCACAATGAGCAGTTCTTC.

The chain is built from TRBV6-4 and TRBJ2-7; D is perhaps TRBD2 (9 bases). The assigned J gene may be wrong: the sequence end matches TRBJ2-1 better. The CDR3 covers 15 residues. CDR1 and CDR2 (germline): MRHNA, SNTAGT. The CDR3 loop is CASSLGTSRGHEQFF. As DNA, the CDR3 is TGTGCCAGCAGCCTCGGGACTAGCAGGGGGCATGAGCAGTTCTTC.

CDR3 loop: CSGLVGYGYTF. CDR3 bases: TGCAGCGGCCTTGTGGGGTATGGCTACACCTTC. This chain connects TRBV29-1 to TRBJ1-2, with unresolved D. This CDR3 comprises 11 residues. CDR1 and CDR2 from the germline V gene are SQVTM and ANQGSEA. V dropped 7 bases and J dropped 5 bases, with 11 bases sitting between them.

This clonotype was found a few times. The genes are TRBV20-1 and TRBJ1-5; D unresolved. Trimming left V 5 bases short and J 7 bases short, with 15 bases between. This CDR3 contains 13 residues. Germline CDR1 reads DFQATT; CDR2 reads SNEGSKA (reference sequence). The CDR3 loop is CSAAPWPIQPQHF. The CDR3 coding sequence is TGCAGTGCTGCTCCCTGGCCGATACAGCCCCAGCATTTT.